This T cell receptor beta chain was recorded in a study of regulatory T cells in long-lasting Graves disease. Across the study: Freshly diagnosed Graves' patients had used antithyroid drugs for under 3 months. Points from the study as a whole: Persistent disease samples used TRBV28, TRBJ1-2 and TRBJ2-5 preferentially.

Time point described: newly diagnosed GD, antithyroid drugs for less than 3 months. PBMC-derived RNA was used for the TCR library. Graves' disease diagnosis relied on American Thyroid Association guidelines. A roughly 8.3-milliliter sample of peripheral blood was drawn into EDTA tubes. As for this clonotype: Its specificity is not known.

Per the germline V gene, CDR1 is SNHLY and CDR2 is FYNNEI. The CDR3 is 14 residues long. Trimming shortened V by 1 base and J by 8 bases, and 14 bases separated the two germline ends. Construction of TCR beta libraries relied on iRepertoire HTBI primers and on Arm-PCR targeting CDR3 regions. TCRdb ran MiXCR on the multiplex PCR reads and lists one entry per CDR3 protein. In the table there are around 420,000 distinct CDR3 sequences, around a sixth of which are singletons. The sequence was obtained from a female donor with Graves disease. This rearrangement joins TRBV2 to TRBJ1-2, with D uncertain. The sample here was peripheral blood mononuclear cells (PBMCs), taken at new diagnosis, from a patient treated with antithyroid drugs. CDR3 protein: CASSEERVLEGYTF. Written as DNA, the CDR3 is TGTGCCAGCAGTGAAGAGAGGGTCTTAGAGGGCTACACCTTC.